The 31 T cell receptor beta chains presented below share a single source sample, sequenced in a study of T cell clonotyping in hematopoietic cell transplantation. TCRdb's table, derived via immunoSEQ multiplex PCR, lists solely in-frame clones and lacks some. This sample has some 10,000 clones, with approximately 96% found just once. Sequences were derived from peripheral blood mononuclear cells, sampled 100 days after allogeneic stem cell transplant. The receptors shown here come from a male patient between 60 and 69 years old who had an allogeneic stem cell transplant from a related donor, so the T cells may come from the graft donor. Some clones in this sample may be carry-over from other donors' samples.

The chain links TRBV2 to TRBJ1-3, with TRBD1 matching over 7 bases. V was pared by 6 bases and J by 0 bases, with 5 bases of the junction left unmatched. Germline lookup yields CDR1 SNHLY and CDR2 FYNNEI. The CDR3 length is 15 residues. The CDR3, as DNA: TGTGCCAGCAGCGTGGGACAGAGCTCTGGAAACACCATATATTTT. This sequence encodes CASSVGQSSGNTIYF.

The rearrangement joins TRBV7-2 to TRBJ1-6; no clear D gene. Germline lookup yields CDR1 SGHTA and CDR2 FQGNSA. Trimming removed 5 bases from V and 11 bases from J, with 13 bases in between. The CDR3 has 13 amino acids. The CDR3 region has the DNA TGTGCCAGCAGCCCCCGTAGAGTACCACCCCTCCACTTT. As protein: CASSPRRVPPLHF.

The chain couples TRBV5-6 to TRBJ1-1; D might be TRBD1 (6 bases). Per the germline V gene, CDR1 is SGHDT and CDR2 is YYEEEE. The V and J ends lost 3 bases and 6 bases respectively, with 15 bases between them. This CDR3 is 14 amino acids long. The CDR3 coding sequence is TGTGCCAGCAGCTCCTTGGGGGGGGCGGCTGAAGCTTTCTTT. It is translated as CASSSLGGAAEAFF. Full variable domain (rest looked up from reference TRBV5-6 and TRBJ1-1): DAGVTQSPTHLIKTRGQQVTLRCSPKSGHDTVSWYQQALGQGPQFIFQYYEEEERQRGNFPDRFSGHQFPNYSSELNVNALLLGDSALYLCASSSLGGAAEAFFGQGTRLTVV.

The chain joins TRBV27 to TRBJ2-5; 7 bases map to TRBD1. The trim removed 1 base at V and 3 bases at J, leaving 8 bases unmatched. The CDR3 sequence is 16 residues long. Looked up from germline, CDR1 is MNHEY and CDR2 is SMNVEV (reference sequence). The CDR3 loop reads CASSLWSDRAEETQYF. CDR3 nucleotide sequence: TGTGCCAGCAGTTTATGGTCTGACAGGGCTGAAGAGACCCAGTACTTC.

The chain has TRBV19 and TRBJ1-3, with 7 bases that match TRBD1. Germline V gene sequence: CDR1 LNHDA, CDR2 SQIVND (reference sequence). The CDR3 has 15 amino acids. V shed 2 bases, J shed 8 bases, and the junction held 9 bases outside the gene matches. CDR3: CASSIRQGPLDTIYF. The CDR3 DNA reads TGTGCCAGTAGTATACGACAGGGCCCCCTGGACACCATATATTTT.

V usage is TRBV28 and J usage is TRBJ2-2; perhaps TRBD1 as D (7 bases). The CDR3 spans 16 residues. V lost 5 bases to trimming and J lost 5 bases, with 18 bases between them. CDR1 is MDHEN and CDR2 is SYDVKM in the germline V gene. In DNA, the CDR3 is TGTGCCAGCAGTCCCCGCGGAGGGGGCTTGACCGGGGAGCTGTTTTTT. This gives the protein CASSPRGGGLTGELFF.

The rearrangement joins TRBV6-6 to TRBJ2-6; D unresolved. The CDR3 totals 13 residues. V gave up 5 bases and J gave up 2 bases, with 4 bases separating them. In germline, CDR1 is MNHNY, CDR2 SVGAGI (reference sequence). CDR3 bases: TGTGCCAGCAGTCAACCTGGGGCCAACGTCCTGACTTTC. Translation gives CASSQPGANVLTF.

V and J are TRBV7-9 and TRBJ2-3; unclear D gene. Per germline, CDR1 SEHNR and CDR2 FQNEAQ (reference sequence). Deletions cut 3 bases from V and 3 bases from J, with 4 bases between. The CDR3 has 12 amino acids. This CDR3 reads CASSLGTDTQYF. CDR3 nucleotide sequence: TGTGCCAGCAGCTTGGGTACAGATACGCAGTATTTT.

This chain links TRBV19 with TRBJ1-2, with 9 bases aligning to TRBD1. Germline CDR1 and CDR2: LNHDA and SQIVND (reference sequence). The length of the CDR3 is 17 residues. The trim removed 7 bases at V and 4 bases at J, leaving 16 bases unmatched. DNA of the CDR3: TGTGCCAGTAAAGAACAGGACAGGGGACAGCGAAGCTATGGCTACACCTTC. As protein: CASKEQDRGQRSYGYTF.

The V gene is TRBV2, the J gene TRBJ1-1; 7 bases are shared with TRBD1. Per the germline V gene, CDR1 is SNHLY and CDR2 is FYNNEI. The ends lost 5 bases at V and 3 bases at J; junction bases unmatched: 3. The CDR3 consists of 13 residues. CDR3 protein: CASSLDRHTEAFF. The CDR3 region has the DNA TGTGCCAGCAGTTTGGACAGGCACACTGAAGCTTTCTTT. Drawing the rest from reference TRBV2 and TRBJ1-1, the complete variable domain is EPEVTQTPSHQVTQMGQEVILRCVPISNHLYFYWYRQILGQKVEFLVSFYNNEISEKSEIFDDQFSVERPDGSNFTLKIRSTKLEDSAMYFCASSLDRHTEAFFGQGTRLTVV.

This clone has a single count. The chain employs TRBV27 and TRBJ2-2, with TRBD1 matching over 7 bases. V lost 3 bases and J lost 0; bases outside the gene matches: 4. Per the germline V gene, CDR1 is MNHEY and CDR2 is SMNVEV (reference sequence). The CDR3 has 16 amino acids. The CDR3 DNA is TGTGCCAGCAGTTTCCTACAGGGGTCGAACACCGGGGAGCTGTTTTTT. This codes for CASSFLQGSNTGELFF.

The chain couples TRBV7-6 to TRBJ2-7; D might be TRBD2 (5 bases). The V gene's germline CDR1 is SGHVS and CDR2 FNYEAQ. Trimming removed 2 bases from V and 5 bases from J, with 22 bases in between. The CDR3 runs to 17 residues. The CDR3 spells CASSLSFRTVTRNEQYF. The CDR3 DNA is TGTGCCAGCAGCTTATCTTTCCGGACTGTTACGCGGAACGAGCAGTACTTC.

The chain carries TRBV19 and TRBJ2-5; the D is unclear. V was pared by 3 bases and J by 5 bases, with 10 bases between. Germline CDR1 is LNHDA and CDR2 is SQIVND (reference sequence). The CDR3 extends over 13 amino acids. The CDR3 DNA follows: TGTGCCAGTAGTATCAGACCAAAGGAGACCCAGTACTTC. Translation: CASSIRPKETQYF.

This clone appeared a single time. V gene TRBV28 combines with J gene TRBJ2-7; D is perhaps TRBD2 (5 bases). In germline, CDR1 is MDHEN, CDR2 SYDVKM. Trimming took 2 bases from V and 3 from J, leaving 17 bases between them. CDR3 size: 16 residues. The CDR3: CASSLPRTERDYEQYF. CDR3 sequence (DNA): TGTGCCAGCAGTTTACCACGAACTGAGAGGGACTACGAGCAGTACTTC.

This sequence joins TRBV28 and TRBJ2-5; D is unclear. Germline CDR1 and CDR2: MDHEN and SYDVKM. This CDR3 spans 13 amino acids. The V gene lost 5 bases and the J gene lost 2 bases, with 9 bases spanning the gap. This chain's CDR3 is CASSTPVQETQYF. The CDR3 region has the DNA TGTGCCAGCAGTACTCCAGTACAAGAGACCCAGTACTTC.

The chain has TRBV9 and TRBJ1-2, with 9 nucleotides matching TRBD1. Germline V gene sequence: CDR1 SGDLS, CDR2 YYNGEE. The CDR3 length is 15 residues. The V gene end was trimmed by 0 bases and the J gene end by 5 bases; junction bases not matched to a gene: 5. CDR3 sequence reads: CASSVVRTGVYGYTF. Here the CDR3 DNA reads TGTGCCAGCAGCGTAGTAAGGACAGGGGTATATGGCTACACCTTC. The variable domain in full, with the rest retrieved from reference TRBV9 and TRBJ1-2, is DSGVTQTPKHLITATGQRVTLRCSPRSGDLSVYWYQQSLDQGLQFLIQYYNGEERAKGNILERFSAQQFPDLHSELNLSSLELGDSALYFCASSVVRTGVYGYTFGSGTRLTVV.

The rearrangement uses TRBV6-5 and TRBJ1-6; D uncertain. From germline, CDR1 is MNHEY and CDR2 SVGAGI. The V end was cut by 2 bases, the J end by 0 bases, with 5 bases between. The CDR3 has 15 residues. DNA for the CDR3: TGTGCCAGCAGTTACGGGAACTCCTATAATTCACCCCTCCACTTT. It yields the protein CASSYGNSYNSPLHF.

This chain uses TRBV7-9 with TRBJ1-3, with D maybe TRBD1 (5 bases). Germline V gene lookup returns CDR1 SEHNR and CDR2 FQNEAQ (reference sequence). V was clipped by 0 bases and J by 0 bases, with 9 bases between them. The CDR3 spans 16 residues. The CDR3 is CASSLAGDSSGNTIYF. DNA for the CDR3: TGTGCCAGCAGCTTAGCGGGGGATTCCTCTGGAAACACCATATATTTT.

The chain employs TRBV2 and TRBJ2-7, with TRBD1 matching 10 bases. The CDR3 totals 15 residues. Germline V CDR1 and CDR2: SNHLY, FYNNEI. The V and J ends lost 5 bases and 3 bases, in that order; junction bases with no gene match: 7. The CDR3, as DNA: TGTGCCAGCAGTAGGGACAGGGGCGGCGTCTACGAGCAGTACTTC. Translation gives CASSRDRGGVYEQYF.

In nucleotides, the CDR3 is TGTGCCAGTAGTATCTTAGGCGGGGGGGCAGCAGATACGCAGTATTTT. This encodes CASSILGGGAADTQYF. V and J are TRBV19 and TRBJ2-3; 9 bases map to TRBD2. Germline V lookup: CDR1 LNHDA, CDR2 SQIVND (reference sequence). The ends lost 3 bases at V and 4 bases at J; junction bases unmatched: 8. CDR3 length equals 16 residues.

The V call is TRBV29-1, the J call TRBJ2-2, with TRBD1 matching 9 bases. This CDR3 has 14 residues. CDR1 and CDR2 from the germline V gene are SQVTM and ANQGSEA. V lost 7 bases, J lost 6 bases, and 9 bases stayed unmatched. The CDR3 sequence: CSAETGGYAGELFF. For the CDR3, the DNA is TGCAGCGCCGAGACAGGGGGATACGCCGGGGAGCTGTTTTTT.

The chain combines TRBV28 with TRBJ1-2, with TRBD1 matching 11 bases. V was pared by 5 bases and J by 8 bases, with 16 bases of the junction left unmatched. In germline, CDR1 is MDHEN, CDR2 SYDVKM. CDR3 length: 17 amino acids. The CDR3 loop reads CASSTWGTGGRLGGYTF. DNA of the CDR3: TGTGCCAGCAGTACATGGGGGACAGGGGGTAGATTGGGAGGCTACACCTTC.

J is TRBJ2-3 and V is TRBV11-2; TRBD2 matches at 12 bases. This CDR3 has 17 residues. Germline V gives CDR1 SGHAT, CDR2 FQNNGV. V lost 1 base to trimming and J lost 1 base; unmatched junction nucleotides: 3. This CDR3 reads CASSLGASGGGTDTQYF. Here the CDR3 DNA reads TGTGCCAGCAGCTTAGGGGCTAGCGGGGGGGGCACAGATACGCAGTATTTT.

CDR3 in DNA: TGTGCCAGTAGTATAGCCCCATCCTACTATGGCTACACCTTC. Protein product: CASSIAPSYYGYTF. This chain joins TRBV19 and TRBJ1-2; no reliable D call. Germline V CDR1 and CDR2: LNHDA, SQIVND (reference sequence). Trimming shortened V by 1 base and J by 3 bases, and 9 bases separated the two germline ends. CDR3 length: 14 residues.

The chain is built from TRBV6-5 and TRBJ2-3, with a weak D call TRBD2 (5 bases). Between the trimmed V and J ends, which lost 6 bases and 6 bases, there was a span of 7 bases. Germline CDR1 reads MNHEY; CDR2 reads SVGAGI. This CDR3 spans 11 amino acids. As DNA, the CDR3 is TGTGCCAGCAGGGCGGGCGATACGCAGTATTTT. It encodes CASRAGDTQYF.

This chain links TRBV6-5 with TRBJ2-3; possible D gene TRBD1, 6 bases. The CDR3 has 15 residues. The ends were cut back, 7 bases at V and 2 bases at J, with 16 bases in the middle. Germline V gives CDR1 MNHEY, CDR2 SVGAGI. The CDR3 loop is CASKKGVGVTDTQYF. The CDR3 DNA is TGTGCCAGCAAAAAGGGGGTGGGGGTCACAGATACGCAGTATTTT.

This clone was recorded once. The chain combines TRBV11-3 with TRBJ2-7, with D unresolved. There are 12 residues in the CDR3. The germline V and J ends were trimmed by 2 bases and 0 bases, with 2 bases remaining between them. Germline CDR1 is SGHNT and CDR2 is YENEEA. CDR3 loop: CASSLTSYEQYF. CDR3 DNA: TGTGCCAGCAGCTTAACCTCCTACGAGCAGTACTTC.

Regarding this clone: The germline gene is not matched at one end of the junction; a read error may be the cause. The chain employs TRBV13 and TRBJ1-3; D unresolved. Germline CDR1 and CDR2: PRHDT and FYEKMQ (reference sequence). The CDR3 runs to 12 residues. The DNA of the CDR3 is TGTGCCAGCACCTTAGGGCTTAACACCATATATTTT. Translated: CASTLGLNTIYF.

V is TRBV11-3 and J is TRBJ2-5, with TRBD2 matching over 12 bases. The germline V gene has CDR1 SGHNT and CDR2 YENEEA. V was pared by 3 bases and J by 1 base, with 3 bases of the junction left unmatched. The CDR3 sequence is 16 residues long. The CDR3 DNA sequence: TGTGCCAGCAGCTTCGGACTAGCGGGGATCCAAGAGACCCAGTACTTC. Translation: CASSFGLAGIQETQYF.

The chain recombines TRBV6-5 with TRBJ1-2; D is unclear. The CDR3 covers 14 residues. CDR1 is MNHEY, CDR2 SVGAGI, per germline. Trimming took 7 bases from V and 5 from J, leaving 17 bases between them. CDR3 protein: CASTNLRAGYGYTF. The CDR3 DNA is TGTGCCAGCACGAATCTTCGCGCGGGGTATGGCTACACCTTC.

This chain connects TRBV7-8 to TRBJ1-5; D uncertain. V dropped 4 bases and J dropped 4 bases, with 17 bases sitting between them. Germline V gene sequence: CDR1 SGHVS, CDR2 FQNEAQ. This CDR3 contains 16 residues. This CDR3 is CASSSYDPALNQPQHF. The CDR3 DNA follows: TGTGCCAGCAGCTCCTACGATCCAGCGCTGAATCAGCCCCAGCATTTT.